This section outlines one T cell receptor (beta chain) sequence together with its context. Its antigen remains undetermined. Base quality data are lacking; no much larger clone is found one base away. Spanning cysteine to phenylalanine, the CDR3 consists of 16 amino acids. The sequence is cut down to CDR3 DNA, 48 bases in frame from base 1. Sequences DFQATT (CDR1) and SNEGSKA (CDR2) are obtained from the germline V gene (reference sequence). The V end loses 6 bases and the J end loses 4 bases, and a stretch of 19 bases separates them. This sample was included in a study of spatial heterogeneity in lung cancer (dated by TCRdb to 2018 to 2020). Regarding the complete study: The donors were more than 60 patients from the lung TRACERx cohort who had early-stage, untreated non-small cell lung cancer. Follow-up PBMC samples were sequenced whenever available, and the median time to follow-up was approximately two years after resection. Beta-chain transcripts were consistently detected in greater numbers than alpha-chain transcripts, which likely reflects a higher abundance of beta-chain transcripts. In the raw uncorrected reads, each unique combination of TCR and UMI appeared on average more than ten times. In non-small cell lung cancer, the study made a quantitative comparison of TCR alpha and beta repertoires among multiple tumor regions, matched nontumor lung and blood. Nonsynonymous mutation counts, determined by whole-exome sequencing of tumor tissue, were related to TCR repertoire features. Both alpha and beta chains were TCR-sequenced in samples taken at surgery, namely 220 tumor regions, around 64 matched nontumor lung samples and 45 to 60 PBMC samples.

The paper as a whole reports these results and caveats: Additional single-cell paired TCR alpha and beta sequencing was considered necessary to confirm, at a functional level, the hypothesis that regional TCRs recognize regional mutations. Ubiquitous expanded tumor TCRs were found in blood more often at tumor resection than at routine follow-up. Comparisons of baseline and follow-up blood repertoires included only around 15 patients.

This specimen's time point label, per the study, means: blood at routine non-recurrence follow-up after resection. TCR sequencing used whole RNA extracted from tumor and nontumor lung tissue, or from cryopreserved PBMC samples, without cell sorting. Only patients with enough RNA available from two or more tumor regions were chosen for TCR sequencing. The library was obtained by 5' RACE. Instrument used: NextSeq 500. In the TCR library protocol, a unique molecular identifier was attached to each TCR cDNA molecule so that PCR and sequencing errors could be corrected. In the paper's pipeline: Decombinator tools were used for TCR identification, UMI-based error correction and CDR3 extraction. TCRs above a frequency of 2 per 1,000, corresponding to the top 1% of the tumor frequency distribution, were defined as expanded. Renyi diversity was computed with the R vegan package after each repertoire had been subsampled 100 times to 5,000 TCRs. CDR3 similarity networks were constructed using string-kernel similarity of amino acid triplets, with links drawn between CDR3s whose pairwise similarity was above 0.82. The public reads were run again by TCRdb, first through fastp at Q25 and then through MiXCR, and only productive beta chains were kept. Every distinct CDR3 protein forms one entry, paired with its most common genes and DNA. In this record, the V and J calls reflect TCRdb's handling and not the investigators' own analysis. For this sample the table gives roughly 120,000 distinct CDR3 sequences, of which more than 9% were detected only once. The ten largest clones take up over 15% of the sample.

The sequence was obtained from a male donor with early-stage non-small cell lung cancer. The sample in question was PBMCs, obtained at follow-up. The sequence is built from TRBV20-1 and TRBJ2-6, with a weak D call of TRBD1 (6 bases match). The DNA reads TGCAGTGCCTCGGACAGCTCCATGACCGGGGCCAACGTCCTGACTTTC. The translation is CSASDSSMTGANVLTF.